Described below is a single TCR beta chain sequence and its context. The antigen remains undetermined. The data were obtained in a study of cytomegalovirus exposure and HLA in healthy donors. Germline CDR1 is SGDLS and CDR2 is YYNGEE. V was clipped by 3 bases and J by 1 base, with 11 bases between them. This CDR3 contains 14 residues. At collection, donors were nominally healthy, but unrecorded immune exposures were probable. Study results and caveats: According to a later analysis, donors in an Asian-associated ancestry cluster reportedly had fewer N-insertions than the roughly 630-donor mean. A further, later analysis showed that HLA-associated TCR beta chains (compared with equally common others) were more clonally expanded. Reported performance of the classifier showed diagnosis of cytomegalovirus status with high specificity and sensitivity.

Researchers ran the PCR with 60 Vbeta and 13 Jbeta primers. Clones were read by immunoSEQ multiplex PCR, and TCRdb kept only the in-frame ones, dropping some. The data show about 120,000 clones, with 81% seen just once and about 1.8% held by the top ten. This TCR was sampled from a man aged 35 to 55 in good health and CMV-seronegative. Sequencing was done on a sample of PBMCs. V and J are TRBV9 and TRBJ2-7; possible D gene TRBD1, 6 bases. The CDR3 bases are TGTGCCAGCAGCGCAGGGGTGTTTTCCTACGAGCAGTACTTC. Translation: CASSAGVFSYEQYF. Looking up the rest from reference TRBV9 and TRBJ2-7 gives the full variable domain: DSGVTQTPKHLITATGQRVTLRCSPRSGDLSVYWYQQSLDQGLQFLIQYYNGEERAKGNILERFSAQQFPDLHSELNLSSLELGDSALYFCASSAGVFSYEQYFGPGTRLTVT.